A single sample gave rise to the 3 T cell receptor beta chains below, sequenced in a study of CD8+CD57+ T cells in acquired aplastic anemia. Genomic DNA provided the template from which TCR beta VDJ and CDR3 profiles were obtained. One entry per CDR3 protein results from TCRdb running MiXCR on the reads. The table shows fewer than 200,000 distinct CDR3 sequences, with around 48% occurring only once. Patients selected for sequencing had displayed CD8+CD57+ cell expansion by flow cytometry. The source material was sorted CD4+, CD8+, or CD8+CD57+ T cells (not recorded which) from PBMCs. The receptors originated from a human donor with aplastic anemia.

The rearrangement links TRBV10-3 to TRBJ2-1, with D unresolved. There are 10 residues in the CDR3. Trimming took 7 bases from V and 5 from J, leaving 3 bases between them. CDR1 is ENHRY and CDR2 is SYGVKD in the germline V gene. CDR3 sequence (DNA): TGTGCCATCAAGGACAATGAGCAGTTCTTC. This sequence encodes CAIKDNEQFF.

This clonotype occurred many times. Given a much more abundant clone one base away, this may be a read error. V usage is TRBV7-9 and J usage is TRBJ2-3; D is unresolved. Per germline, CDR1 SEHNR and CDR2 FQNEAQ (reference sequence). The CDR3 runs 13 residues. The chain's CDR3 is CASRPRSIDTQYF. The CDR3 nucleotides read TGTGCCAGCAGACCAAGAAGCATAGATACGCAGTATTTT.

The chain is built from TRBV15 and TRBJ2-7; TRBD1 aligns across 8 bases. The CDR3 consists of 13 residues. J gave up 6 bases and V 3 bases, and 4 bases lay outside the gene matches. The V gene's germline CDR1 is LNHNV and CDR2 YYDKDF (reference sequence). This chain's CDR3 is CATSSQGATEQYF. Written as DNA, the CDR3 is TGTGCCACCAGCAGCCAGGGGGCAACCGAGCAGTACTTC.